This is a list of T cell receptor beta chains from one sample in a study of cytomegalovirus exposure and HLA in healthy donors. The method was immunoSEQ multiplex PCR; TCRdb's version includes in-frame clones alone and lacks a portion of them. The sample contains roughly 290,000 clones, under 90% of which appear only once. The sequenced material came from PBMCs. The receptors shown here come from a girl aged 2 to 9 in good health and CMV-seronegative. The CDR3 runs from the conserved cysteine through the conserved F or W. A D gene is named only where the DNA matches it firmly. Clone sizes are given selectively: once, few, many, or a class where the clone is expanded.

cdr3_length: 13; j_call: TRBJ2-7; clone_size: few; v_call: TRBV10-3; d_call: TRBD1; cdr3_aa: CAIRRTGGGEQYF; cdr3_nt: TGTGCCATCAGAAGGACAGGGGGTGGCGAGCAGTACTTC
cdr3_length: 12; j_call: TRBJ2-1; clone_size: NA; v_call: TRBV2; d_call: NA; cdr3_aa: CANSLFSNEQFF; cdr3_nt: TGTGCCAACTCACTATTCAGCAATGAGCAGTTCTTC
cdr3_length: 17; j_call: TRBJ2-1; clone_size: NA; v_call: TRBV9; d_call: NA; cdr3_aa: CASSVGWREWGYNEQFF; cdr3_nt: TGTGCCAGCAGCGTAGGTTGGAGGGAATGGGGCTACAATGAGCAGTTCTTC
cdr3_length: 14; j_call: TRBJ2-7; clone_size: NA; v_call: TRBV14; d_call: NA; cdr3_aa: CASSPRRGRGEQYF; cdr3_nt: TGTGCCAGCAGTCCTCGTAGGGGTCGTGGGGAGCAGTACTTC
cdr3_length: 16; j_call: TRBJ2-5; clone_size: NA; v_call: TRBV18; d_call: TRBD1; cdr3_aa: CASSFTGTGFVETQYF; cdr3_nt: TGTGCCAGCTCGTTCACCGGGACAGGGTTCGTGGAGACCCAGTACTTC
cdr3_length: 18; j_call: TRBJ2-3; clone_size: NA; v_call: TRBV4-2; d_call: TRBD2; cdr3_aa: CASSQVGWRGGSTDTQYF; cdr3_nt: TGTGCCAGCAGCCAAGTAGGGTGGCGGGGGGGTAGCACAGATACGCAGTATTTT
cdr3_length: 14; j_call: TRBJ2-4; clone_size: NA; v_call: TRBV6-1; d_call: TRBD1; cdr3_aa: CASSAPGTENIQYF; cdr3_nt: TGTGCCAGCAGTGCCCCGGGGACAGAAAACATTCAGTACTTC
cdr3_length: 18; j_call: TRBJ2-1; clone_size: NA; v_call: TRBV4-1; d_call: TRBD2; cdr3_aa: CASSQVQALAGGSYEQFF; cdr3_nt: TGCGCCAGCAGCCAAGTACAGGCACTAGCGGGAGGTAGCTATGAGCAGTTCTTC
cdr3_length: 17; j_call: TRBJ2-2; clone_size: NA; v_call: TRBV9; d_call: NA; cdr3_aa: CASSVRGGPSNTGELFF; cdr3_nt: TGTGCCAGCAGCGTAAGAGGGGGTCCCTCGAACACCGGGGAGCTGTTTTTT
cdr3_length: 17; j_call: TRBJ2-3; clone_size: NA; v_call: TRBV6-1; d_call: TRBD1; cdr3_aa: CASSEVLTGQAFVSQYF; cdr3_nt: TGTGCCAGCAGTGAAGTGCTGACGGGACAGGCTTTTGTTTCTCAGTATTTT
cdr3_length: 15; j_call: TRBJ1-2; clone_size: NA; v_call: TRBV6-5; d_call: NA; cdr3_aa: CASSYWSGQNYGYTF; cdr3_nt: TGTGCCAGCAGTTACTGGTCAGGGCAAAACTATGGCTACACCTTC
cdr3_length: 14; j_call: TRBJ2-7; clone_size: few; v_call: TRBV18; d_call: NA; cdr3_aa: CASSPAGRGYEQYF; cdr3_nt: TGTGCCAGCTCACCCGCGGGGCGGGGCTACGAGCAGTACTTC
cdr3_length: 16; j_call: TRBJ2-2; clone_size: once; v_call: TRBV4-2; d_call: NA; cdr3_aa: CASSQATGLNTGELFF; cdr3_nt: TGTGCCAGCAGCCAAGCGACCGGACTGAACACCGGGGAGCTGTTTTTT
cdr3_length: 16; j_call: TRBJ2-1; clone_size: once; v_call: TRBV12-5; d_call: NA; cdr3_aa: CASGTRTTLSYNEQFF; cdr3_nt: TGTGCTAGTGGTACTAGGACTACCCTCTCCTACAATGAGCAGTTCTTC
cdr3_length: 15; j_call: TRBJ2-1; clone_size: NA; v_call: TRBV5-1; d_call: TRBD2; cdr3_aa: CASSLGLAGFNEQFF; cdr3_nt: TGCGCCAGCAGCTTAGGGCTAGCGGGGTTCAATGAGCAGTTCTTC
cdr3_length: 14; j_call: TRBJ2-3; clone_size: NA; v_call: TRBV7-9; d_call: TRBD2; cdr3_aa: CASSFLAGPDTQYF; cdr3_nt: TGTGCCAGCAGCTTTCTAGCGGGGCCCGATACGCAGTATTTT
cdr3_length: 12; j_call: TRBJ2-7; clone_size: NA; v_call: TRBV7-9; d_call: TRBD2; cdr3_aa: CASSLASGALYF; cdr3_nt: TGTGCCAGCAGCTTAGCTAGCGGGGCACTTTACTTC
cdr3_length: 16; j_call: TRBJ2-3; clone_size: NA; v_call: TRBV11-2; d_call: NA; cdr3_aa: CASSLNPSGVMDTQYF; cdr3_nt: TGTGCCAGCAGCTTGAACCCCTCGGGAGTCATGGATACGCAGTATTTT
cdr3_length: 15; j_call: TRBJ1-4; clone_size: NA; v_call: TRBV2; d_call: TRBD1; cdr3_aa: CASTRQGAINEKLFF; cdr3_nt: TGTGCCAGCACCCGACAGGGGGCTATTAATGAAAAACTGTTTTTT
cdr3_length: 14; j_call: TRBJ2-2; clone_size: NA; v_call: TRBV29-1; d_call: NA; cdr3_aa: CSVVVTGPTGELFF; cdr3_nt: TGCAGCGTTGTTGTGACAGGTCCCACCGGGGAGCTGTTTTTT
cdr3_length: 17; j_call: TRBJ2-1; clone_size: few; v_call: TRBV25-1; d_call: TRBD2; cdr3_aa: CASSVTSGRGSYNEQFF; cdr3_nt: TGTGCCAGCAGTGTCACTAGCGGGAGGGGCTCCTACAATGAGCAGTTCTTC
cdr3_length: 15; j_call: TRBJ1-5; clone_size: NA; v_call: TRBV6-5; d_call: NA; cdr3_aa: CASRRTSYSNQPQHF; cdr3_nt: TGTGCCAGCAGAAGGACAAGTTATAGCAATCAGCCCCAGCATTTT
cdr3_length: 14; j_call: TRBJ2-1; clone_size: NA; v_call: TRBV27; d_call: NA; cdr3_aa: CASSNMGLYNEQFF; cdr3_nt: TGTGCCAGCAGTAATATGGGGCTTTACAATGAGCAGTTCTTC
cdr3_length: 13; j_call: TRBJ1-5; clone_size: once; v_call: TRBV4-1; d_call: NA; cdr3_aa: CASSQQGNQPQHF; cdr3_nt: TGCGCCAGCAGCCAGCAGGGGAACCAGCCCCAGCATTTT
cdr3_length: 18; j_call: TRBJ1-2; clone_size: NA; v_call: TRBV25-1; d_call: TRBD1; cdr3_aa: CASSQGIYRRDSKNGYTF; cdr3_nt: TGTGCCAGCAGTCAGGGAATCTATCGGCGGGACAGCAAAAATGGCTACACCTTC
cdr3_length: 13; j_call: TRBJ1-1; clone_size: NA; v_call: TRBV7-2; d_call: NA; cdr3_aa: CATLGTPNTEAFF; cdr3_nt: TGTGCCACCTTAGGGACACCGAACACTGAAGCTTTCTTT
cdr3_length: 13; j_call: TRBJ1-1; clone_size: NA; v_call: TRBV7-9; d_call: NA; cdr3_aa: CASSNNRATEAFF; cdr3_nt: TGTGCCAGCAGCAATAACAGGGCCACTGAAGCTTTCTTT
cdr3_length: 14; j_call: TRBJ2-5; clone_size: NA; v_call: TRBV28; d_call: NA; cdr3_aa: CASSFMRYRETQYF; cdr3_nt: TGTGCCAGCAGTTTCATGCGGTATCGGGAGACCCAGTACTTC
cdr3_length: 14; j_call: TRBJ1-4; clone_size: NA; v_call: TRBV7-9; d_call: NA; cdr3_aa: CASSLGGLEEKLFF; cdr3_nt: TGTGCCAGCAGCTTGGGGGGGCTGGAGGAAAAACTGTTTTTT
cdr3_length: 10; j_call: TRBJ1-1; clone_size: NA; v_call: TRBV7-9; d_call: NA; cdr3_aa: CASSFLEAFF; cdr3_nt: TGTGCCAGCAGCTTCCTTGAAGCTTTCTTT
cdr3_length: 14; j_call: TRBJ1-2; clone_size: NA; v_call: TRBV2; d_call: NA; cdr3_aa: CASSEVGSSYGYTF; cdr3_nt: TGTGCCAGCAGTGAGGTGGGGAGTTCATATGGCTACACCTTC
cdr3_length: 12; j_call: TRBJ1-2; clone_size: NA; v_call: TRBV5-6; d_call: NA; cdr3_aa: CASSFRVWGYTF; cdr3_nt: TGTGCCAGCAGCTTCAGGGTATGGGGCTACACCTTC
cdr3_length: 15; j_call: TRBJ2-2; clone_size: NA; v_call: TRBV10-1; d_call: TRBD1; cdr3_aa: CASRRPQGAARELFF; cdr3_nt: TGCGCCAGCAGGCGACCACAGGGGGCCGCGAGGGAGCTGTTTTTT
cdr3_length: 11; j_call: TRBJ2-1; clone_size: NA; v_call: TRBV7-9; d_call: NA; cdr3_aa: CASSPGDEQFF; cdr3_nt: TGTGCCAGCAGCCCGGGGGATGAGCAGTTCTTC
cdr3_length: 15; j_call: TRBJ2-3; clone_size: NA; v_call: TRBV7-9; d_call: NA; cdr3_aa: CASSRAVLGTDTQYF; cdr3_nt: TGTGCCAGCAGTAGAGCGGTCCTTGGCACAGATACGCAGTATTTT
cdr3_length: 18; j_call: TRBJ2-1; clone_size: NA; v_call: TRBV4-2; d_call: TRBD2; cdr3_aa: CASSQEPERESSYNEQFF; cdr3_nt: TGTGCCAGCAGCCAAGAGCCCGAGCGGGAGAGCTCCTACAATGAGCAGTTCTTC